The 10 T cell receptor beta chains given below trace back to one sample, sequenced in a study of OX40 agonist ivuxolimab in advanced cancers. Some clones are missing from TCRdb's copy, which holds only in-frame ones; the method was immunoSEQ multiplex PCR. Among about 80,000 clones, about 83% were seen once, and the ten largest hold 20% to 25%. The sequences come from CD4+ or CD8+ T cells sorted from blood, collected in a trial of the OX40 agonist ivuxolimab. Receptors were obtained from an adult with an advanced solid tumor such as melanoma, head and neck, liver or kidney cancer.

This clone was found once. The genes are TRBV5-6 and TRBJ1-1; D is ambiguous. CDR3 size: 13 residues. CDR1 is SGHDT and CDR2 is YYEEEE in the germline V gene. V was clipped by 5 bases and J by 0 bases, with 8 bases between them. CDR3 amino acids: CASRVWVNTEAFF. The CDR3 region has the DNA TGTGCCAGCAGGGTATGGGTGAACACTGAAGCTTTCTTT.

This chain uses TRBV5-4 with TRBJ1-1, with D possibly TRBD1 on 6 matching bases. CDR3 length: 16 residues. Per germline, CDR1 SGHNT and CDR2 YYREEE (reference sequence). V was shortened by 0 bases and J by 5 bases, with 17 bases between the two germline ends. CDR3 sequence reads: CASSLVLQGPWTEAFF. For the CDR3, the DNA is TGTGCCAGCAGCTTGGTTCTGCAGGGGCCGTGGACTGAAGCTTTCTTT.

Note on this clone: A read error may account for a junction end that differs from germline. The V gene is TRBV5-1, the J gene TRBJ2-6; no definite D call. CDR1 is SGHRS and CDR2 is YFSETQ in the germline V gene. The CDR3 has 15 amino acids. The CDR3 nucleotides are TGCGCCAGCGGCTTACAGAACTCTGGGGCCAACGTCCTGACTTTC. Protein sequence: CASGLQNSGANVLTF.

This chain joins TRBV4-1 and TRBJ2-4; a weak D match, TRBD2 (6 bases). The CDR3 sequence is 15 residues long. The V end lost 0 bases, the J end lost 2 bases, and 8 bases lay between the germline ends. Germline V lookup: CDR1 MGHRA, CDR2 YSYEKL. The CDR3 protein is CASSQEGGSKNIQYF. The DNA of the CDR3 is TGCGCCAGCAGCCAAGAGGGGGGATCCAAAAACATTCAGTACTTC.

The gene calls are TRBV6-5 and TRBJ2-5; TRBD1 matches 7 bases. Germline CDR1 and CDR2: MNHEY and SVGAGI. J gave up 4 bases and V 1 base, and 9 bases lay outside the gene matches. This CDR3 contains 16 residues. CDR3 loop: CASSYFQDRVGETQYF. CDR3 bases: TGTGCCAGCAGTTACTTCCAAGACAGGGTGGGAGAGACCCAGTACTTC.

As concerns this clone: Germline is not matched at one junction end, which may reflect a read error. Other DNA sequences in this sample translate to the same CDR3. The chain employs TRBV30 and TRBJ1-5; D is perhaps TRBD1 (6 bases). The CDR3 loop spans 16 amino acids. Germline V lookup: CDR1 GTSNPN, CDR2 SVGIG (reference sequence). This CDR3 is CAWSVRGGGVRQPQHF. CDR3 coding DNA: TGTGCCTGGAGTGTAAGGGGAGGGGGGGTCCGTCAGCCCCAACATTTT.

The chain is built from TRBV4-1 and TRBJ2-3, with a tentative D call TRBD2 (6 bases). Germline-derived CDR1 and CDR2 are MGHRA and YSYEKL. Trimming took 4 bases from V and 0 from J, leaving 23 bases between them. This CDR3 region has 19 residues. CDR3 sequence: CASSRDWGGGGASTDTQYF. CDR3 DNA sequence: TGCGCCAGCAGCCGAGATTGGGGAGGAGGCGGTGCGAGCACAGATACGCAGTATTTT.

V is TRBV7-2 and J is TRBJ1-1, with 7 positions matching TRBD1. The CDR3 loop spans 13 amino acids. V shed 7 bases and J 0 bases; nucleotides not matched to a gene: 2. CDR1 SGHTA and CDR2 FQGNSA come from the germline V gene. The CDR3 DNA reads TGTGCCAGCACGACAGGGATGAACACTGAAGCTTTCTTT. Amino acid sequence: CASTTGMNTEAFF. The full variable domain, in which reference TRBV7-2 and TRBJ1-1 provide the parts outside the CDR3, is GAGVSQSPSNKVTEKGKDVELRCDPISGHTALYWYRQSLGQGLEFLIYFQGNSAPDKSGLPSDRFSAERTGGSVSTLTIQRTQQEDSAVYLCASTTGMNTEAFFGQGTRLTVV.

There are a few counts of this clone. J is TRBJ1-5 and V is TRBV7-9; D perhaps matches TRBD1 (5 bases). Germline lookup yields CDR1 SEHNR and CDR2 FQNEAQ (reference sequence). The CDR3 consists of 14 residues. The germline V and J ends were trimmed by 5 bases and 4 bases, with 12 bases remaining between them. As DNA, the CDR3 is TGTGCCAGCAGCGCGGGACGGATAAATCAGCCCCAGCATTTT. Its translation: CASSAGRINQPQHF.

The chain links TRBV19 to TRBJ1-1; TRBD1 is a possible D gene (5 bases). V gave up 3 bases and J gave up 6 bases, with 8 bases separating them. The germline gives CDR1 LNHDA, CDR2 SQIVND (reference sequence). There are 12 residues in the CDR3. The CDR3 is CASSIVGAEAFF. The CDR3 DNA sequence: TGTGCCAGTAGTATTGTGGGGGCTGAAGCTTTCTTT.